The 26 T cell receptor beta chains below come from one sample, sequenced in a study of spatial heterogeneity in lung cancer. General study points: For expanded intratumoral alpha and beta TCRs, counts tracked tumor mutation counts.

TCRdb reprocessed the 5' RACE reads via MiXCR and lists one record per CDR3 protein. The sample has 15,000 to 20,000 distinct CDR3 sequences, around 5% seen once. The time point denotes: sample taken at primary tumor resection. Antigens of these TCRs are unknown. Sequenced here: lung tumor tissue, sampled at surgery. The receptors stem from a female donor with early-stage non-small cell lung cancer.

Details on this clonotype: This beta chain is an off-target read within a library intended for alpha chains, so its frequency means little. The chain combines TRBV24-1 with TRBJ1-5; D gene unclear. Trimming removed 1 base from V and 4 bases from J, with 4 bases in between. The CDR3 runs 13 residues. Germline V CDR1 and CDR2: KGHDR, SFDVKD. Here the CDR3 reads CATSDFGNQPQHF. CDR3 DNA: TGTGCCACCAGTGATTTTGGGAATCAGCCCCAGCATTTT.

This clonotype was seen ten or more times. Since it is a stray read in a library aimed at alpha chains, this beta chain has a size that is not meaningful. The genes are TRBV9 and TRBJ2-1; D tentatively reads TRBD1 or TRBD2 (6 bases each). Looked up from germline, CDR1 is SGDLS and CDR2 is YYNGEE. The CDR3 consists of 14 residues. The V gene lost 0 bases and the J gene lost 9 bases, with 13 bases spanning the gap. CDR3 protein: CASSVGGGLTEQFF. The CDR3 nucleotides read TGTGCCAGCAGCGTAGGAGGGGGGCTTACTGAGCAGTTCTTC.

Ten or more counts support this clonotype. The size of this beta chain means little, since it is a stray read in a library made for alpha chains. The rearrangement joins TRBV7-3 to TRBJ2-1, with 7 positions matching TRBD1. After removal of 4 bases from V and 1 base from J, the junction contained 4 bases not matched to a gene. The CDR3 length is 15 residues. Germline V gene sequence: CDR1 SGHTA, CDR2 FQGTGA. The CDR3 DNA follows: TGTGCCAGCAGCTCGCAGGGGGTGTCCTACAATGAGCAGTTCTTC. It encodes CASSSQGVSYNEQFF.

This clonotype is classed as medium-sized (0.01 to 0.1%). Because this beta chain is a stray read in a library intended to capture alpha chains, its abundance should not be given much weight. The chain is built from TRBV2 and TRBJ2-3, with D perhaps TRBD2 (6 bases). The V and J ends lost 6 bases and 3 bases respectively, with 25 bases between them. The CDR3 length is 18 residues. Germline assignment: CDR1 SNHLY and CDR2 FYNNEI. CDR3 amino acids: CASRTPRPTSGGTDTQYF. CDR3 DNA sequence: TGTGCCAGCAGGACCCCCAGGCCGACTTCCGGGGGTACAGATACGCAGTATTTT.

This clonotype appeared many times. The library was built for alpha chains, so this beta chain is an off-target read and its size means little. This chain joins TRBV10-3 and TRBJ1-1; 7 nucleotides align to TRBD1. V shed 6 bases, J shed 4 bases, and the junction held 14 bases outside the gene matches. Germline assignment: CDR1 ENHRY and CDR2 SYGVKD. This CDR3 spans 16 amino acids. CDR3 nucleotides: TGTGCCATCAGCTACGGTGGAAAGGGGGCACGCACTGAAGCTTTCTTT. This encodes CAISYGGKGARTEAFF.

Ten or more counts support this clonotype. Since it is a stray read in a library aimed at alpha chains, this beta chain has a size that is not meaningful. The gene calls are TRBV27 and TRBJ2-3; no reliable D call. CDR1 is MNHEY and CDR2 is SMNVEV in the germline V gene (reference sequence). Trimming cost V 3 bases and J 1 base, with 8 bases left between them. The CDR3 covers 14 residues. The CDR3, as DNA: TGTGCCAGCAGTTTGACACGAGGCACAGATACGCAGTATTTT. It is translated as CASSLTRGTDTQYF.

This clonotype has a count of ten or more. This beta chain is an off-target read within a library intended for alpha chains, so its frequency means little. The chain combines TRBV9 with TRBJ2-5, with D possibly being TRBD2 (5 bases). The CDR3 loop spans 13 amino acids. V lost 0 bases to trimming and J lost 5 bases, with 8 bases between them. CDR1 and CDR2 (germline): SGDLS, YYNGEE. Here the CDR3 DNA reads TGTGCCAGCAGCGTAGCATCTAGCGAGACCCAGTACTTC. This codes for CASSVASSETQYF.

This clonotype occurred many times. Being off target in a library aimed at alpha chains, this beta chain has a size of little meaning. CDR3 sequence: CATSRDYLGLQNHEQYF. In DNA form, the CDR3 reads TGTGCCACCAGCAGAGATTACCTGGGACTACAGAACCACGAGCAGTACTTC. The chain has TRBV15 and TRBJ2-7; TRBD2 aligns across 7 bases. Germline V gene sequence: CDR1 LNHNV, CDR2 YYDKDF (reference sequence). The CDR3 sequence is 17 residues long. With 0 bases clipped from V and 5 bases from J, the junction kept 13 bases outside the gene matches.

There are many counts of this clonotype. Since the library was made to target alpha chains, this beta chain is a stray read and its abundance is not meaningful. The V call is TRBV7-2, the J call TRBJ2-5, with D perhaps given as TRBD1 or TRBD2 (6 bases each). V shed 5 bases and J shed 10 bases, with 11 bases lying between them. There are 11 residues in the CDR3. Germline-derived CDR1 and CDR2 are SGHTA and FQGNSA. CDR3 in amino acids: CASSLGGGQYF. The CDR3 nucleotides read TGTGCCAGCAGCCTGGGGGGCGGCCAGTACTTC.

This clonotype was seen many times. This beta chain was picked up by a library intended for alpha chains and is off target, so its count carries little meaning. This chain links TRBV27 with TRBJ1-5; 8 nucleotides agree with TRBD1. The V segment lost 5 bases and the J segment 4 bases; nucleotides outside the gene matches: 13. Germline lookup yields CDR1 MNHEY and CDR2 SMNVEV (reference sequence). The CDR3 contains 17 residues. The CDR3 DNA reads TGTGCCAGCAGTCCAAGACAGGGGTATGGGGAAAATCAGCCCCAGCATTTT. This codes for CASSPRQGYGENQPQHF.

This clonotype was counted many times. Within a library made for alpha chains, this beta chain is off target, and its count is uninformative. The rearrangement joins TRBV5-1 to TRBJ2-1; maybe TRBD2 (6 bases). This CDR3 is 14 amino acids long. Germline V gene data show CDR1 as SGHRS and CDR2 as YFSETQ. The V end was cut by 2 bases, the J end by 4 bases, with 10 bases between. The CDR3 protein is CASSFTGVYNEQFF. CDR3 sequence (DNA): TGCGCCAGCAGCTTTACGGGAGTTTACAATGAGCAGTTCTTC.

This clonotype was found many times. This beta chain is off target for a library built for alpha chains, so its abundance means little. V and J are TRBV5-6 and TRBJ1-1; D is uncertain. V was pared by 4 bases and J by 3 bases, with 13 bases between. CDR1 and CDR2 from the germline V gene are SGHDT and YYEEEE. The CDR3 is 14 residues long. As DNA, the CDR3 is TGTGCCAGCAGCGCCGGCTTTGTGTACACTGAAGCTTTCTTT. Amino acid sequence: CASSAGFVYTEAFF.

This clonotype was found many times. Because this beta chain is a stray read in a library intended to capture alpha chains, its abundance should not be given much weight. This chain connects TRBV29-1 to TRBJ2-3; 12 nucleotides align to TRBD2. This CDR3 has 13 residues. Looked up from germline, CDR1 is SQVTM and CDR2 is ANQGSEA. V was pared by 7 bases and J by 5 bases, with 4 bases of the junction left unmatched. CDR3 sequence reads: CSAVGLAGDTQYF. The CDR3 coding sequence is TGCAGCGCCGTGGGACTAGCGGGAGATACGCAGTATTTT.

Ten or more counts support this clonotype. The library was designed around alpha chains, so this beta chain is a stray read whose abundance carries little weight. The J gene is TRBJ2-7, the V gene TRBV5-1, with 9 bases that match TRBD1. Germline CDR1 reads SGHRS; CDR2 reads YFSETQ. V trimming: 4 bases; J trimming: 3 bases; junction bases outside the gene matches: 5. This CDR3 has 14 amino acids. The CDR3 sequence is CASSPPGQGYEQYF. For the CDR3, the DNA is TGCGCCAGCAGCCCTCCGGGACAGGGCTACGAGCAGTACTTC.

This clonotype occurred many times. This beta chain is an unintended read in a library built for alpha chains; its size means little. This rearrangement joins TRBV18 to TRBJ2-7; TRBD1 matches at 10 bases. Germline V gene sequence: CDR1 KGHSH, CDR2 LQKENI. This CDR3 has 15 residues. V dropped 3 bases and J dropped 0; count of bases not matched to a gene: 2. The CDR3: CASSPGQGGSYEQYF. The DNA for the CDR3 is TGTGCCAGCTCACCTGGACAGGGGGGCTCCTACGAGCAGTACTTC.

This clonotype rates as medium-sized. The size of this beta chain means little, since it is a stray read in a library made for alpha chains. J is TRBJ2-4 and V is TRBV11-2, with D unresolved. Trimming shortened V by 1 base and J by 0 bases, and 4 bases separated the two germline ends. This CDR3 comprises 14 residues. The germline V gene has CDR1 SGHAT and CDR2 FQNNGV. The chain's CDR3 is CASSLALAKNIQYF. The CDR3 DNA follows: TGTGCCAGCAGCTTAGCCCTAGCCAAAAACATTCAGTACTTC.

This clonotype was found many times. This beta chain is a stray read from a library made for alpha chains; its abundance is not meaningful. The chain joins TRBV5-1 to TRBJ2-7, with D perhaps TRBD1 (6 bases). CDR1 and CDR2 from the germline V gene are SGHRS and YFSETQ. Trimming took off 4 bases at V and 2 bases at J, with 16 bases between the two ends. The CDR3 has 15 residues. The CDR3 here is CASSPGAGQTYEQYF. The CDR3 nucleotides are TGCGCCAGCAGCCCTGGGGCCGGACAGACCTACGAGCAGTACTTC. The full variable domain, its missing parts supplied by reference TRBV5-1 and TRBJ2-7, is KAGVTQTPRYLIKTRGQQVTLSCSPISGHRSVSWYQQTPGQGLQFLFEYFSETQRNKGNFPGRFSGRQFSNSRSEMNVSTLELGDSALYLCASSPGAGQTYEQYFGPGTRLTVT.

This clonotype was counted at least ten times. This beta chain slipped into a library made for alpha chains as a stray read, so its size is not meaningful. V and J are TRBV20-1 and TRBJ2-7; D uncertain. Trimming left V 0 bases short and J 3 bases short, with 6 bases between. The CDR3 loop spans 12 amino acids. CDR1 and CDR2 from the germline V gene are DFQATT and SNEGSKA (reference sequence). CDR3 sequence (DNA): TGCAGTGCTAGAGACCAAGTCTACGAGCAGTACTTC. The encoded protein is CSARDQVYEQYF.

This clonotype was picked up many times. The library was designed around alpha chains, so this beta chain is a stray read whose abundance carries little weight. The chain is built from TRBV9 and TRBJ2-2; D remains unclear. The CDR3 contains 16 residues. The V and J ends lost 0 bases and 0 bases respectively, with 9 bases between them. CDR1 and CDR2 from the germline V gene are SGDLS and YYNGEE. The CDR3, as DNA: TGTGCCAGCAGCGTAGCCCCTTGGGCGAACACCGGGGAGCTGTTTTTT. Protein sequence: CASSVAPWANTGELFF.

This clonotype was observed a handful of times. With the library built for alpha chains, this beta chain is off target and its frequency is not meaningful. This chain connects TRBV7-9 to TRBJ2-1; 7 bases are a match to TRBD2. The CDR3 is made up of 16 amino acids. Unmatched junction bases numbered 12, after V lost 5 bases and J lost 5 bases. Germline assignment: CDR1 SEHNR and CDR2 FQNEAQ (reference sequence). CDR3 sequence: CASSPLAEMRHNEQFF. CDR3 DNA sequence: TGTGCCAGCAGCCCGCTAGCGGAGATGAGGCACAATGAGCAGTTCTTC.

This clonotype was found many times. Found in a library prepared for alpha chains, this beta chain is an off-target read, and its abundance has little meaning. The rearrangement joins TRBV7-9 to TRBJ2-3, with TRBD2 matching over 9 bases. V lost 5 bases, J lost 2 bases, and 5 bases stayed unmatched. This CDR3 is built from 15 residues. Germline loops: CDR1 SEHNR, CDR2 FQNEAQ (reference sequence). The CDR3 DNA sequence: TGTGCCAGCAGCCCAGGGACTAGCAACACAGATACGCAGTATTTT. Encoded protein: CASSPGTSNTDTQYF.

This clonotype was observed at least ten times. A library prepared for alpha chains yielded this beta chain as an off-target read; its size is of little meaning. The V and J genes are TRBV5-1 and TRBJ2-5; TRBD1 matches at 7 bases. The CDR3 is 15 amino acids. Germline V gene sequence: CDR1 SGHRS, CDR2 YFSETQ. With V trimmed by 7 bases and J by 0 bases, 9 bases remained unmatched. DNA for the CDR3: TGCGCCAGCGGCCCGAGGGGGCAGTACCAAGAGACCCAGTACTTC. This sequence encodes CASGPRGQYQETQYF.

This clonotype came up many times. This beta chain lies outside the target of a library built for alpha chains; its clone size means little. This chain uses TRBV5-1 with TRBJ2-7; D gene ambiguous. Germline V gene data show CDR1 as SGHRS and CDR2 as YFSETQ. The CDR3 loop spans 14 amino acids. V lost 4 bases to trimming and J lost 1 base, with 12 bases between them. The CDR3 loop reads CASSPSKPSYEQYF. The DNA of the CDR3 is TGCGCCAGCAGCCCTTCGAAACCATCCTACGAGCAGTACTTC.

This clonotype has a count of ten or more. This beta chain was picked up by a library intended for alpha chains and is off target, so its count carries little meaning. The chain is built from TRBV6-2 or TRBV6-3 and TRBJ2-1; D not certain. Trimming removed 6 bases from V and 3 bases from J, with 12 bases in between. The CDR3 has 14 residues. Germline values: CDR1 MNHEY, CDR2 SVGEGT. The CDR3 is CASSLRGDYNEQFF. CDR3 sequence (DNA): TGTGCCAGCAGCCTCCGTGGGGACTACAATGAGCAGTTCTTC.

This clonotype was seen ten or more times. This beta chain is a stray read from a library made for alpha chains; its abundance is not meaningful. This chain connects TRBV10-3 to TRBJ1-5; possibly TRBD1 for D (6 bases). The CDR3 has 14 amino acids. The V and J ends lost 6 bases and 6 bases respectively, with 15 bases between them. Germline-derived CDR1 and CDR2 are ENHRY and SYGVKD. CDR3 sequence reads: CAIRDSGTSQPQHF. The CDR3 DNA is TGTGCCATCAGAGATTCCGGGACAAGTCAGCCCCAGCATTTT.

This clonotype has at least ten counts. Little can be read into the size of this beta chain, an off-target read in a library designed for alpha chains. The chain combines TRBV5-6 with TRBJ2-2, with D possibly being TRBD2 (6 bases). This CDR3 comprises 16 residues. The V and J ends lost 0 bases and 4 bases respectively, with 13 bases between them. Per the germline V gene, CDR1 is SGHDT and CDR2 is YYEEEE. The CDR3 coding sequence is TGTGCCAGCAGCTTGGATGGGGGGAACCCCACCGGGGAGCTGTTTTTT. Translating gives CASSLDGGNPTGELFF.